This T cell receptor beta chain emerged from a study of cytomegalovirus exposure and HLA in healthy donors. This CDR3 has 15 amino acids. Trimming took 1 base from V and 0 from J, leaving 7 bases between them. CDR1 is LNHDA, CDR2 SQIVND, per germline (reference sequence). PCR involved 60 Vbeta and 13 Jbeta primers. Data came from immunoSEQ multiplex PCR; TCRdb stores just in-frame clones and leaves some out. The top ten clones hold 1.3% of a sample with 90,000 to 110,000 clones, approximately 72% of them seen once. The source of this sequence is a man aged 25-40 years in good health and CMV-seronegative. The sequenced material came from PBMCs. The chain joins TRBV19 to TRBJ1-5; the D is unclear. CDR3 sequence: CASSIVSGSNQPQHF. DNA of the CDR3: TGTGCCAGTAGTATAGTCTCGGGTAGCAATCAGCCCCAGCATTTT.